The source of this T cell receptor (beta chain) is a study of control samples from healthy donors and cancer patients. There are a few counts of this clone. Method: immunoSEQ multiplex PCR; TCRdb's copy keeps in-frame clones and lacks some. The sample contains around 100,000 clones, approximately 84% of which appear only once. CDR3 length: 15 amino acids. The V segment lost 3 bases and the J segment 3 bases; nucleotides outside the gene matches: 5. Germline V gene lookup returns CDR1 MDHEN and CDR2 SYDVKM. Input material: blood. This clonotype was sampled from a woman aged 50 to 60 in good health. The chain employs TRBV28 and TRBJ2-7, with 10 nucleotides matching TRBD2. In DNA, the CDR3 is TGTGCCAGCAGTTTGCTAGCGGGGGCAAACTACGAGCAGTACGTC. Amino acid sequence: CASSLLAGANYEQYV.